The clone carrying this T cell receptor beta chain was seen at least ten times. The antigen remains unidentified. The data originate from a study of human T cells and chemical hapten exposure. General study findings and limits: Donors in the study had alopecia, meaning their immune response may differ from healthy people's. Against controls, expanded TCRs gave rise to significantly more large CDR3 similarity clusters. Expanded TCR counts at PT1 went up together with patch test score, a positive correlation.

Trimming cost V 6 bases and J 6 bases, with 20 bases left between them. Germline V gives CDR1 KGHSY, CDR2 FQNENV. The CDR3 consists of 15 residues. The study's library attached unique molecular identifiers to single cDNA molecules. TCRdb fed the RACE reads into MiXCR, producing one record per CDR3 protein. Of some 350,000 distinct CDR3 sequences listed, nearly 6.5% were seen once; the top ten hold around 6%. Described time point: patch test 2, 6 weeks after DPC sensitization. As to treatment: therapeutic diphenylcyclopropenone sensitization with weekly scalp DPC. J is TRBJ1-2 and V is TRBV16; possibly TRBD1 for D (6 bases). The sequence was obtained from a woman aged 18-29 years with alopecia areata. Some clones in this sample may be carry-over from other donors' samples. The input for sequencing was whole blood, taken in connection with sensitization to the hapten diphenylcyclopropenone (DPC). The CDR3 loop reads CASSQDPGDRDGYTF. CDR3 nucleotide sequence: TGTGCCAGCAGTCAAGACCCAGGGGATCGGGATGGCTACACCTTC.